The sequence of this T cell receptor beta chain was determined in a study of cytomegalovirus exposure and HLA in healthy donors. The PCR was carried out with 60 Vbeta primers and 13 Jbeta primers. The protocol was immunoSEQ multiplex PCR, while the TCRdb copy is restricted to in-frame clones and leaves out a portion. The sample lists 80,000 to 130,000 clones, under 80% occurring once. This TCR came from a woman aged 45-59 years in good health and CMV-seropositive. Material for sequencing was PBMCs.

Written as DNA, the CDR3 is TGTGCCAGCAGCCTCTTAGGCCAGGGTAACACTGAAGCTTTCTTT. It codes for CASSLLGQGNTEAFF. The V and J genes are TRBV14 and TRBJ1-1, with D maybe TRBD1 (5 bases). Germline CDR1 is SGHDN and CDR2 is FVKESK. V was clipped by 4 bases and J by 2 bases, with 14 bases between them. CDR3 length equals 15 residues.